The clone carrying this T cell receptor (beta chain) appeared many times. Its target is unknown. The data were obtained in a study of shared clonotypes between healthy human individuals. Free of recent acute infections or vaccinations, the donors were healthy HIV-negative adults. Unsorted samples, those not sorted, used roughly 100 million PBMCs for genomic DNA. Assay execution proceeded at the deep level. Data came from immunoSEQ multiplex PCR; TCRdb stores just in-frame clones and leaves some out. The data show more than 450,000 clones, around 74% seen once. Study-wide results and caveats: It was only blood that was sampled, and tissue repertoires likely differ.

CDR1 and CDR2 (germline): SGHRS, YFSETQ. The V and J ends lost 4 bases and 1 base, in that order; junction bases with no gene match: 4. The CDR3 has 14 amino acids. J is TRBJ1-1 and V is TRBV5-1; 7 positions agree with TRBD1. This receptor was taken from a woman between 40 and 55 years old in good health. Some clones in this sample may be carry-over from other donors' samples. The sample taken for sequencing was PBMCs. This chain's CDR3 is CASSKWTGNTEAFF. As DNA, the CDR3 is TGCGCCAGCAGCAAATGGACAGGGAACACTGAAGCTTTCTTT.